Shown below are 24 T cell receptor beta chains from a single sample sequenced in a study of T cell repertoires in cytomegalovirus infection. TCRdb processed the reads anew with MiXCR; each CDR3 protein has one entry. This table holds about a million distinct CDR3 sequences, about a third found once. Antigens of these TCRs are unknown. The sample consisted of cultured CD8+ T cells from PBMCs, taken from culture after CMV antigen stimulation. Receptor source: a human donor in good health (CMV status not recorded). Some clones in this sample may be carry-over from other donors' samples.

As DNA, the CDR3 is TGTGCCAGCAGTTATCCGGGGGACGAGCAGTACGTC. This translates into CASSYPGDEQYV. The V call is TRBV6-2 or TRBV6-3, the J call TRBJ2-7; weak D call: TRBD2 (6 bases). Trimming pared 3 bases from V and 5 bases from J, leaving 8 bases between. This CDR3 has 12 residues. From germline, CDR1 is MNHEY and CDR2 SVGEGT.

This chain links TRBV6-1 with TRBJ1-4; D remains ambiguous. CDR1 and CDR2 (germline): MNHNS, SASEGT. Trimming took off 2 bases at V and 0 bases at J, with 7 bases between the two ends. The CDR3 extends over 15 amino acids. The CDR3 sequence is CASSERWSTNEKLFF. As DNA, the CDR3 is TGTGCCAGCAGTGAACGGTGGTCAACTAATGAAAAACTGTTTTTT.

The CDR3 here is CASTSWGSPGEQFF. The CDR3 bases are TGTGCCAGCACCTCGTGGGGGTCCCCGGGTGAGCAGTTCTTC. This chain connects TRBV5-5 to TRBJ2-1; D may be TRBD1 or TRBD2 (5 bases each). The V gene's germline CDR1 is SGHKS and CDR2 YYEKEE (reference sequence). With 6 bases removed from V and 9 bases from J, the gap between germline ends came to 19 bases. The CDR3 sequence is 14 residues long. Drawing the rest from reference TRBV5-5 and TRBJ2-1, the complete variable domain is DAGVTQSPTHLIKTRGQQVTLRCSPISGHKSVSWYQQVLGQGPQFIFQYYEKEERGRGNFPDRFSARQFPNYSSELNVNALLLGDSALYLCASTSWGSPGEQFFGPGTRLTVL.

The chain has TRBV28 and TRBJ1-4; D not resolved. There are 17 residues in the CDR3. V lost 4 bases, J lost 4 bases, and 19 bases lay in between. Germline CDR1 reads MDHEN; CDR2 reads SYDVKM. The CDR3 nucleotides are TGTGCCAGCAGTTCTGCGGAGCCACCGGCTGTTAATGAAAAACTGTTTTTT. Translation gives CASSSAEPPAVNEKLFF. The full variable domain, in which reference TRBV28 and TRBJ1-4 provide the parts outside the CDR3, is DVKVTQSSRYLVKRTGEKVFLECVQDMDHENMFWYRQDPGLGLRLIYFSYDVKMKEKGDIPEGYSVSREKKERFSLILESASTNQTSMYLCASSSAEPPAVNEKLFFGSGTQLSVL.

The V and J genes are TRBV5-1 and TRBJ2-3; the match to TRBD2 covers 10 bases. Germline-derived CDR1 and CDR2 are SGHRS and YFSETQ. The CDR3 length is 15 residues. V lost 5 bases to trimming and J lost 4 bases; unmatched junction nucleotides: 7. The DNA for the CDR3 is TGCGCCAGCAGTCCTGCTAGCGGGGGTTCAGATACGCAGTATTTT. Its translation is CASSPASGGSDTQYF.

This clonotype was seen a handful of times. The chain joins TRBV5-1 to TRBJ1-1; the D gene is possibly TRBD1 (6 bases). The CDR3 is 17 residues long. Trimming removed 3 bases at V and 1 base at J, with 19 bases between. Per the germline V gene, CDR1 is SGHRS and CDR2 is YFSETQ. The CDR3 sequence: CASSSGQNLNSNTEAFF. DNA for the CDR3: TGCGCCAGCAGCTCCGGACAGAACCTGAATTCGAACACTGAAGCTTTCTTT.

The chain employs TRBV7-9 and TRBJ1-1; no clear D gene. Trimming shortened V by 5 bases and J by 5 bases, and 9 bases separated the two germline ends. Germline CDR1 is SEHNR and CDR2 is FQNEAQ (reference sequence). CDR3 length: 12 residues. The DNA of the CDR3 is TGTGCCAGCAGCCACCGCCCGACTGAAGCTTTCTTT. Translating it yields CASSHRPTEAFF.

This clonotype was seen a handful of times. The chain has TRBV6-6 and TRBJ2-7, with 8 positions matching TRBD2. Germline V CDR1 and CDR2: MNHNY, SVGAGI (reference sequence). J lost 0 bases, V lost 0 bases, and 7 bases had no gene match. The CDR3 covers 17 residues. For the CDR3, the DNA is TGTGCCAGCAGTTACTCGAGCGGGGGCGATAGCTCCTACGAGCAGTACTTC. Its translation: CASSYSSGGDSSYEQYF.

The V and J genes are TRBV28 and TRBJ2-7, with a weak D call TRBD2 (7 bases). Per germline, CDR1 MDHEN and CDR2 SYDVKM. CDR3 length equals 14 residues. Trimming cost V 5 bases and J 4 bases, with 15 bases left between them. CDR3 coding DNA: TGTGCCAGCAGTCCCGAGGGGGGGGCGTACGAGCAGTACGTC. It is translated as CASSPEGGAYEQYV.

The sample holds a few counts of this clonotype. CDR3 in amino acids: CAIRGTSAESSYNEQFF. As DNA, the CDR3 is TGTGCCATCAGGGGGACTAGCGCCGAAAGCTCCTACAATGAGCAGTTCTTC. The chain is built from TRBV10-3 and TRBJ2-1; 10 bases align to TRBD2. Germline V CDR1 and CDR2: ENHRY, SYGVKD. V dropped 6 bases and J dropped 0; count of bases not matched to a gene: 8. The CDR3 is 17 amino acids.

The V gene is TRBV2, the J gene TRBJ2-7, with unresolved D. Trimming took off 0 bases at V and 3 bases at J, with 6 bases between the two ends. The germline gives CDR1 SNHLY, CDR2 FYNNEI. The CDR3 has 13 residues. The CDR3 DNA reads TGTGCCAGCAGTGAAGCTCCGGGCTACGAGCAGTACGTC. This encodes CASSEAPGYEQYV.

At least ten counts were recorded for this clonotype. The chain couples TRBV7-2 to TRBJ1-1; tentative D call: TRBD1 (5 bases). The CDR3 loop spans 12 amino acids. V gave up 6 bases and J gave up 11 bases, with 16 bases separating them. CDR1 SGHTA and CDR2 FQGNSA come from the germline V gene. CDR3 sequence reads: CASRYPGLGAFF. The CDR3 nucleotides are TGTGCCAGCAGGTATCCGGGACTCGGGGCTTTCTTT. Drawing the rest from reference TRBV7-2 and TRBJ1-1, the complete variable domain is GAGVSQSPSNKVTEKGKDVELRCDPISGHTALYWYRQSLGQGLEFLIYFQGNSAPDKSGLPSDRFSAERTGGSVSTLTIQRTQQEDSAVYLCASRYPGLGAFFGQGTRLTVV.

This clonotype was found a few times. The genes are TRBV6-1 and TRBJ2-1; TRBD1 aligns across 7 bases. J gave up 3 bases and V 3 bases, and 8 bases lay outside the gene matches. The germline V gene encodes CDR1 MNHNS and CDR2 SASEGT. The CDR3 extends over 16 amino acids. The CDR3 sequence: CASSDPRDSIYNEQFF. The CDR3 DNA sequence: TGTGCCAGCAGTGATCCCCGGGACAGCATCTACAATGAGCAGTTCTTC.

This chain links TRBV5-4 with TRBJ1-1; no clear D. Germline loops: CDR1 SGHNT, CDR2 YYREEE (reference sequence). The CDR3 is 13 residues long. Trimming pared 4 bases from V and 1 base from J, leaving 8 bases between. The CDR3, as DNA: TGTGCCAGCAGCAACCAGGCGAACACTGAAGCTTTCTTT. This encodes CASSNQANTEAFF.

In its sample, this clonotype was seen many times. The chain links TRBV7-2 to TRBJ2-7; D gene unclear. Germline V gives CDR1 SGHTA, CDR2 FQGNSA. The V gene lost 1 base and the J gene lost 4 bases, with 11 bases spanning the gap. There are 14 residues in the CDR3. CDR3 DNA: TGTGCCAGCAGCTTAGACTACTTATCTTACGAGCAGTACTTC. This encodes CASSLDYLSYEQYF.

This clonotype has just a few counts. The chain carries TRBV6-5 and TRBJ2-1; the match to TRBD1 covers 7 bases. Germline V lookup: CDR1 MNHEY, CDR2 SVGAGI. This CDR3 has 13 amino acids. The CDR3 coding sequence is TGTGTCCAAACAGGGGTCCAGGGGGATGAGCAGTTCTTC. Its translation is CVQTGVQGDEQFF.

Of note for this clonotype: At one boundary the junction diverges from the germline segment, which might be a read error. The gene calls are TRBV3-1 and TRBJ1-2; D ambiguous. Germline V gives CDR1 LGHDT, CDR2 YNNKEL (reference sequence). This CDR3 has 12 amino acids. This CDR3 is CAGSLEASGYTF. The CDR3 DNA is TGTGCCGGCAGCCTTGAGGCTAGTGGCTACACCTTC.

This clonotype has just a few counts. The rearrangement links TRBV7-4 to TRBJ1-5; TRBD1 matches at 9 bases. The CDR3 loop spans 14 amino acids. Trimming cost V 6 bases and J 6 bases; bases outside gene matches: 6. Looked up from germline, CDR1 is SGHVT and CDR2 is SQSDAQ. The CDR3 region is CASSPQGAIQPQHF. For the CDR3, the DNA is TGTGCCAGCAGTCCACAGGGGGCCATTCAGCCCCAGCATTTT.

This clonotype was seen a handful of times. The rearrangement links TRBV6-6 to TRBJ2-1; D gene ambiguous. The V gene's germline CDR1 is MNHNY and CDR2 SVGAGI (reference sequence). CDR3 length equals 9 residues. Between the trimmed V and J ends, which lost 10 bases and 9 bases, there was a span of 7 bases. This chain's CDR3 is CATSGEQFF. The CDR3 bases are TGTGCCACCTCGGGTGAGCAGTTCTTC.

In this sample, this clonotype turned up many times. The J gene is TRBJ2-1, the V gene TRBV7-9; D is unresolved. The CDR3 length is 14 residues. V lost 8 bases to trimming and J lost 0 bases, with 11 bases between them. Germline V CDR1 and CDR2: SEHNR, FQNEAQ (reference sequence). The CDR3 bases are TGTGCCAGCTCTACCCTGAGCTCCTACAATGAGCAGTTCTTC. Translating it yields CASSTLSSYNEQFF.

This clonotype occurred a few times. DNA of the CDR3: TGTGCCAGCAGCTGGGGGACGGAGTACTATACAGGGGATAGCAATCAGCCCCAGCATTTT. Protein product: CASSWGTEYYTGDSNQPQHF. This chain uses TRBV7-8 with TRBJ1-5; TRBD1 agrees at 7 bases. The CDR3 is 20 residues long. V dropped 4 bases and J dropped 0; count of bases not matched to a gene: 18. Germline V gene sequence: CDR1 SGHVS, CDR2 FQNEAQ.

This chain joins TRBV25-1 and TRBJ1-1; D remains ambiguous. This CDR3 has 13 residues. V shed 3 bases and J shed 5 bases, with 10 bases lying between them. The germline CDR1 and CDR2 sequences are MGHDK and SYGVNS. The CDR3 region is CASSDIGLTEAFF. The CDR3 bases are TGTGCCAGCAGTGATATAGGCTTGACTGAAGCTTTCTTT.

Many counts were recorded for this clonotype. The chain combines TRBV7-2 with TRBJ2-7, with D possibly TRBD1 on 5 matching bases. Germline V lookup: CDR1 SGHTA, CDR2 FQGNSA. The CDR3 extends over 17 amino acids. V lost 3 bases and J 0 bases, leaving 18 bases between the germline ends. CDR3 region: CASSFLMGQALSYEQYF. CDR3 coding DNA: TGTGCCAGCAGCTTTCTAATGGGGCAGGCTCTCTCCTACGAGCAGTACTTC.

The rearrangement links TRBV7-2 to TRBJ2-5; D is unresolved. In germline, CDR1 is SGHTA, CDR2 FQGNSA. The CDR3 extends over 15 amino acids. Trimming stripped 5 bases from V and 1 base from J, with 14 bases between. CDR3 region: CASSPEVRSQETQYF. CDR3 sequence (DNA): TGTGCCAGCAGCCCAGAGGTGCGATCCCAAGAGACCCAGTACTTC.